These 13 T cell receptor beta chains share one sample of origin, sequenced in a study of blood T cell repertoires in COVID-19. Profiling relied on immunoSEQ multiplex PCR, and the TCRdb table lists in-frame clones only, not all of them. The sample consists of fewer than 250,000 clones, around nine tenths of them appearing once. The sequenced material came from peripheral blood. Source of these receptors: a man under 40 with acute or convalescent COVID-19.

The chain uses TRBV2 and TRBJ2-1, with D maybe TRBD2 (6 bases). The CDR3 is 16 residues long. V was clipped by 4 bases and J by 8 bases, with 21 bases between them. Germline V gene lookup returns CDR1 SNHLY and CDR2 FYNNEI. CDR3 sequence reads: CASSVSPRDALDEQFF. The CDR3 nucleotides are TGTGCCAGCAGTGTATCCCCGCGGGACGCTTTGGATGAGCAGTTCTTC.

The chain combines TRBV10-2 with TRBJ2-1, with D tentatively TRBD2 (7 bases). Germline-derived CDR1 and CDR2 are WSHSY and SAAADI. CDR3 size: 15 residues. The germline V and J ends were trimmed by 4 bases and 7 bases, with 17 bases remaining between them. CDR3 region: CASSAAGRGLNEQFF. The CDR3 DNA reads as TGCGCCAGCAGTGCAGCGGGACGGGGGCTAAATGAGCAGTTCTTC.

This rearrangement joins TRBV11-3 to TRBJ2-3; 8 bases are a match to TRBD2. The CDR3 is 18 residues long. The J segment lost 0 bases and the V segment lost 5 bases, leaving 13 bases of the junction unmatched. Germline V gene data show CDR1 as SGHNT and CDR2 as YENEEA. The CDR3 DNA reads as TGTGCCAGCAGCCCCGGGGGGGCCGTAGCACTAAGCACAGATACGCAGTATTTT. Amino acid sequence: CASSPGGAVALSTDTQYF.

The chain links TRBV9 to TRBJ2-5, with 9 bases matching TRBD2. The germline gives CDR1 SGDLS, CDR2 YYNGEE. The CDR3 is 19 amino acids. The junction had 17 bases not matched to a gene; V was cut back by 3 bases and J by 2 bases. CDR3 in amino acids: CASSASPLAGAKPQETQYF. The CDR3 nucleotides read TGTGCCAGCAGCGCCTCCCCTTTAGCGGGGGCGAAACCTCAAGAGACCCAGTACTTC.

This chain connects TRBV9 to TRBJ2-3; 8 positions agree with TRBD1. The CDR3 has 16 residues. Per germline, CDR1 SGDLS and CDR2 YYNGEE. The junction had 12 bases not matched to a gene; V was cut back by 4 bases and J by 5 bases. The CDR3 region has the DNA TGTGCCAGCAGCCAAACTAGGACAGGGTTGATAGATACGCAGTATTTT. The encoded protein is CASSQTRTGLIDTQYF.

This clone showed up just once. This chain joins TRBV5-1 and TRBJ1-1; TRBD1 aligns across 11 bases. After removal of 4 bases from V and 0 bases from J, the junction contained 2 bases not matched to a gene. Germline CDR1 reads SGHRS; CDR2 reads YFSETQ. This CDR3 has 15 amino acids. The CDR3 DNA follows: TGCGCCAGCAGCGTGGGACAGGGGGTGAACACTGAAGCTTTCTTT. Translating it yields CASSVGQGVNTEAFF.

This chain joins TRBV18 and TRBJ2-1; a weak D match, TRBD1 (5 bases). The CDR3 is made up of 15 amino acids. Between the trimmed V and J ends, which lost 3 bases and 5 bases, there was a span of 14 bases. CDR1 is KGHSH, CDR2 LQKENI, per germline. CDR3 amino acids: CASSPGQGINNEQFF. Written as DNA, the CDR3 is TGTGCCAGCTCACCTGGCCAGGGTATAAACAATGAGCAGTTCTTC.

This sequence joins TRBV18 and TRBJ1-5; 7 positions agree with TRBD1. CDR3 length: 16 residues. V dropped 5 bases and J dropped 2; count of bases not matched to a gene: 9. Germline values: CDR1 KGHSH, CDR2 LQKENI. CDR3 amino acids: CASSNLGQDGNQPQHF. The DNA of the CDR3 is TGTGCCAGCTCAAATCTAGGACAGGACGGCAATCAGCCCCAGCATTTT.

The chain's CDR3 is CASSWPGTVYGYTF. The CDR3 DNA follows: TGTGCCAGCAGCTGGCCCGGGACAGTCTATGGCTACACCTTC. The chain employs TRBV5-6 and TRBJ1-2, with 7 bases aligning to TRBD1. With V trimmed by 3 bases and J by 4 bases, 6 bases remained unmatched. CDR1 is SGHDT and CDR2 is YYEEEE in the germline V gene. This CDR3 is 14 amino acids long.

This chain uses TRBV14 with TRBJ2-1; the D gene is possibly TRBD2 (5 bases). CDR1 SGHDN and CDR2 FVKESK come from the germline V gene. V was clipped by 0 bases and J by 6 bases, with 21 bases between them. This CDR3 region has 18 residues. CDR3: CASSQEKVWRLSPNEQFF. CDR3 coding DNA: TGTGCCAGCAGCCAAGAAAAAGTGTGGAGGCTTTCGCCCAATGAGCAGTTCTTC.

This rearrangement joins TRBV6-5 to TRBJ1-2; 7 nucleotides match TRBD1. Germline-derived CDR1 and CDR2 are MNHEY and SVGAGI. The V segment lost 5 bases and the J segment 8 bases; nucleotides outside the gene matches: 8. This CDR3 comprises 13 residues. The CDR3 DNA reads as TGTGCCAGCAGTCGGGACAGAACTATCGGCTACACCTTC. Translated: CASSRDRTIGYTF.

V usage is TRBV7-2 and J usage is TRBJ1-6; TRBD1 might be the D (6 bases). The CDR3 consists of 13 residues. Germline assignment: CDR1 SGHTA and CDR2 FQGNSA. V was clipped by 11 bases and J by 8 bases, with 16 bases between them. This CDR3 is CAVKSSGDSPLHF. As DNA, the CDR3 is TGTGCCGTCAAGTCATCAGGGGATTCACCCCTCCACTTT.

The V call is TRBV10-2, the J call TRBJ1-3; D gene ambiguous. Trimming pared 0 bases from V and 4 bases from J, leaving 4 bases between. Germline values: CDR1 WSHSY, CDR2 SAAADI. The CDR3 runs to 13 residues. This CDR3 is CASSESAGNTIYF. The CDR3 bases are TGCGCCAGCAGTGAGTCGGCCGGAAACACCATATATTTT.